This TCR beta chain emerged from a study of blood T cell repertoires in COVID-19. Study in general: COVID-19 samples from acute and convalescent phases originated in the United States, Italy and Spain. Sample material is recorded as cDNA or gDNA derived from T cells, B-cell-depleted T cells, or PBMCs.

Per the study methods: Amplification from reference gene primers served as the basis for estimated nucleated cell counts. Some clones are missing from TCRdb's copy, which holds only in-frame ones; the method was immunoSEQ multiplex PCR. The V and J calls and clone size are taken from that table; D and trimming were inferred from the DNA. The data show approximately 150,000 clones, under 90% seen once. V was clipped by 3 bases and J by 0 bases, with 3 bases between them. This CDR3 region has 13 residues. The germline CDR1 and CDR2 sequences are LGHDT and YNNKEL (reference sequence). The rearrangement links TRBV3-1 (or the pseudogene TRBV3-2) to TRBJ2-1; no definite D call. Sequenced input: peripheral blood. The sequence was obtained from a woman of 80 years or more with acute or convalescent COVID-19. This CDR3 is CASSHSSYNEQFF. The CDR3 coding sequence is TGTGCCAGCAGCCACAGCTCCTACAATGAGCAGTTCTTC.